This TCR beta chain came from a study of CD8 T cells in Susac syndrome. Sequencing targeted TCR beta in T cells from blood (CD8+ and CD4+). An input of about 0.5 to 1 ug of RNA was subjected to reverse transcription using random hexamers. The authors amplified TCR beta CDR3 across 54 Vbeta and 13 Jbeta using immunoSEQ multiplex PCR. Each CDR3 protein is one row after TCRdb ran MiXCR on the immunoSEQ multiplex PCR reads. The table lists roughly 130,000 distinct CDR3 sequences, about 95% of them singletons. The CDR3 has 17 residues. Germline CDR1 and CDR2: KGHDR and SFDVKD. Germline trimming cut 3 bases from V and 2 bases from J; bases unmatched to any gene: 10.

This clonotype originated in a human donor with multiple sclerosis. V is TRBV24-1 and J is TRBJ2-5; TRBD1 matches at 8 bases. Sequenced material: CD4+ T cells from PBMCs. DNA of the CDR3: TGTGCCACCAGTGATCCCCCCGGACAGGGAAATCAAGAGACCCAGTACTTC. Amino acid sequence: CATSDPPGQGNQETQYF.